This T cell receptor beta chain is from a study of T cell responses to AZD1222 COVID-19 vaccine. Study summary: Pooling was applied to second doses at about 4 or about 12 weeks.

Remarks on this clone: The antigen is unknown.

The study's findings and limits: Repertoires were obtained only post-peak T cell response. White British people made up most donors, females outnumbered males, and clonal diversity was possibly underestimated.

The CDR3 spans 19 residues. Germline CDR1 is SEHNR and CDR2 is FQNEAQ (reference sequence). The V gene end was trimmed by 5 bases and the J gene end by 8 bases; junction bases not matched to a gene: 18. Some clones are missing from TCRdb's copy, which holds only in-frame ones; the method was immunoSEQ multiplex PCR. The table has 95,000 to 150,000 clones, roughly 90% seen once. The sequencing used peripheral blood, collected on day 0 of AZD1222 vaccination. The TCR sequence derives from an adult in good health. The V call is TRBV7-9, the J call TRBJ2-1; 13 bases are shared with TRBD2. This chain's CDR3 is CASSQNYGLTSGRQDEQFF. CDR3 bases: TGTGCCAGCAGCCAAAATTATGGGTTGACTAGCGGGAGGCAAGATGAGCAGTTCTTC. The whole variable domain, filled in from reference TRBV7-9 and TRBJ2-1, reads DTGVSQNPRHKITKRGQNVTFRCDPISEHNRLYWYRQTLGQGPEFLTYFQNEAQLEKSRLLSDRFSAERPKGSFSTLEIQRTEQGDSAMYLCASSQNYGLTSGRQDEQFFGPGTRLTVL.